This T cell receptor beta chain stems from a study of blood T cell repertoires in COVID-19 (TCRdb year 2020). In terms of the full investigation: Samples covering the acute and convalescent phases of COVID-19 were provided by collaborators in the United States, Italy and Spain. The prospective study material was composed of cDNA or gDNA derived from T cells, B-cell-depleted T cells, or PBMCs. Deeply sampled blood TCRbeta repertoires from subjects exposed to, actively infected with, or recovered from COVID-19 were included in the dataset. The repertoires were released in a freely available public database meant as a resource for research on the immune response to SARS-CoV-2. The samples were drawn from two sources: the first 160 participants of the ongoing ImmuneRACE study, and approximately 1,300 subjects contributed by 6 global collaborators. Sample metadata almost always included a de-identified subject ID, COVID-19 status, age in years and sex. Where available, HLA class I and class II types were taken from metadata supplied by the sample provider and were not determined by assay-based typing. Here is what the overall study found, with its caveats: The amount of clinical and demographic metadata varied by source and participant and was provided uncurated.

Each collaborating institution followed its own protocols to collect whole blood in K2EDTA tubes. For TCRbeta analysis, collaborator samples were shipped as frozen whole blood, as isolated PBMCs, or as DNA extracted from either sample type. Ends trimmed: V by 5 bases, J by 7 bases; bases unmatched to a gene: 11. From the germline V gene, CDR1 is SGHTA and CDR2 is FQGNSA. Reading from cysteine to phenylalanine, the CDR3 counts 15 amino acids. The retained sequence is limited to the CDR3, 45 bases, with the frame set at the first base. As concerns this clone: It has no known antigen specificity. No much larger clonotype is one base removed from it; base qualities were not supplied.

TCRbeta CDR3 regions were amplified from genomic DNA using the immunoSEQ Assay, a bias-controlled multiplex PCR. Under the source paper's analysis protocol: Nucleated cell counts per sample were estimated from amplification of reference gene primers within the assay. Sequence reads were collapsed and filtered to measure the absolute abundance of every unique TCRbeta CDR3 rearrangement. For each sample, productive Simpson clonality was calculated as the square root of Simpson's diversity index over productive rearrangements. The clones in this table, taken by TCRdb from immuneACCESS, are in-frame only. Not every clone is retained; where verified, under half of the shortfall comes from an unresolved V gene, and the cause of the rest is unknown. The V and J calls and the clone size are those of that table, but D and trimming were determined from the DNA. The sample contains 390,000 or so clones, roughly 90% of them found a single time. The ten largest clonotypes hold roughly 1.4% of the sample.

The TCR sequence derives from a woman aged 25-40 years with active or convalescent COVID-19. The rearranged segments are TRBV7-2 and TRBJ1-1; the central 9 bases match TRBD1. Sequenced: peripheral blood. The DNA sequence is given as TGTGCCAGCAGCAAATGGACAGGGGATGGGGTTGAAGCTTTCTTT. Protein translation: CASSKWTGDGVEAFF.